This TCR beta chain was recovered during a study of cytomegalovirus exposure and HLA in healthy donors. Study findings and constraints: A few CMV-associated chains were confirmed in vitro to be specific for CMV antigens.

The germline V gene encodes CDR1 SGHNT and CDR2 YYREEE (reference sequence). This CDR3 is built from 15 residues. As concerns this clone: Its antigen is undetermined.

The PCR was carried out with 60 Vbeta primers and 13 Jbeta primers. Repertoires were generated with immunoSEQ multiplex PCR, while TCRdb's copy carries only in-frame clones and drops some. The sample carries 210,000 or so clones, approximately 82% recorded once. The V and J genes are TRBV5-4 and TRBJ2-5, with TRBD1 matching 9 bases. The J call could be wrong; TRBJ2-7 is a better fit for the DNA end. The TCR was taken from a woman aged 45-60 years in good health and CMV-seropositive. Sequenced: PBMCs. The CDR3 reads CASSPGQGVPYEQYF. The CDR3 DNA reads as TGTGCCAGCAGCCCGGGACAGGGTGTACCCTACGAGCAGTACTTC.